The clone carrying this TCR beta chain was seen more than once but under ten times. Its specificity is unknown. A junction boundary mismatches the germline segment, possibly from a read error. The assay was immunoSEQ multiplex PCR, and TCRdb's table has in-frame clones only and misses some. The top ten hold 4.5% to 5.5% of the sample, which has more than 95,000 clones, about four fifths seen once. The germline gives CDR1 SGHTA, CDR2 FQGNSA. CDR3 length: 17 amino acids. This record belongs to a study of radiotherapy plus CTLA-4 blockade in lung cancer. In the study overall: With 31% of patients having disease control, objective responses were seen in about 17%.

The study, taken as a whole, reports: The best prediction of response reportedly came from early blood T cell clone dynamics, with interferon-beta. The study found tumor-derived TCR clones expanded in blood after radiotherapy plus ipilimumab.

Focal radiation and CTLA-4 blockade (ipilimumab) were tested in chemo-refractory metastatic non-small-cell lung cancer patients. This sequence originates from a human donor with non-small cell lung cancer who had a partial response to radiotherapy plus ipilimumab. The sequences come from peripheral blood, collected from a patient treated with radiotherapy plus ipilimumab. V gene TRBV7-2 combines with J gene TRBJ2-4; 8 nucleotides align to TRBD2. CDR3 in DNA: TGCGCCAGCAGCCAAGTTTGGGTAGCGGGACCCAAAAACATTCAGTACTTC. Protein: CASSQVWVAGPKNIQYF.